The sequence of this T cell receptor (beta chain) was determined in a study of cytomegalovirus exposure and HLA in healthy donors. Germline CDR1 SGDLS, CDR2 YYNGEE. The CDR3 extends over 12 amino acids. V lost 3 bases and J lost 4, with 7 bases in between. The primer mix had 60 Vbeta and 13 Jbeta primers. The repertoire was sequenced with immunoSEQ multiplex PCR; TCRdb's copy has only in-frame clones and lacks some. The table has 150,000 to 200,000 clones, roughly 77% seen once. This TCR came from a man aged 45-65 years in good health and CMV-seropositive. The chain recombines TRBV9 with TRBJ1-2; D not resolved. Material for sequencing was PBMCs. The CDR3 protein is CASSGGGYGYTF. The DNA for the CDR3 is TGTGCCAGCAGCGGTGGCGGCTATGGCTACACCTTC.